Reported below is one TCR beta chain. This clonotype was seen many times. Its antigen is still unknown. Base qualities are not recorded, but no much larger clone differs from it by a single base. The sample originates from a study of T-cell reconstitution after alpha-beta-depleted transplantation in children (dated by TCRdb to 2015 to 2016). Describing the broader study: Using TCR repertoire profiling, the study followed T-cell immune reconstitution in a quantitative way in children after TCRalphabeta/CD19-depleted allogeneic hematopoietic cell transplantation.

Per the publication, the treatment or condition label means: allogeneic hematopoietic cell transplantation with graft depleted of TCRalphabeta T cells and CD19 B cells. TCRalphabeta/CD19-depleted allogeneic hematopoietic cell grafts were given to the transplant recipients, all of whom were children. The receptor library was made with PCR. This sample was sequenced with an Illumina HiSeq 2500. TCR libraries were prepared with molecular barcoding, using unique molecular identifiers to normalize TCRbeta repertoire quantification. The public sequencing data were trimmed at Q25 with fastp and processed into clonotypes with MiXCR by TCRdb, which kept only in-frame beta chains. Rows are unified per CDR3 protein, each entry keeping the most common DNA and genes. Recorded for this sample are about 200,000 distinct CDR3 sequences; 6.3% of them occurred a single time. Around 4.3% of the sample comes from the top ten.

Results the study describes overall, beyond this receptor: In some patients, the high TCRbeta diversity seen at day 60 was put down to recipient T cells and intrathymic progenitors that had survived conditioning. The frequencies of hyperexpanded clones fell over the following months, and after one year, T-cell counts and TCRbeta diversity were mostly attributed to newly produced T cells. About two months after transplant, the apparently early recovery of alphabetaT-cell counts reportedly depended on just several hundred clones that had expanded rapidly and came from non-depleted graft cells.

The cysteine opens and the phenylalanine closes a CDR3 of 20 amino acids. Only CDR3 DNA is held: 60 bases, read in frame from base 1. According to the germline V gene, CDR1 reads SGHAT and CDR2 reads FQNNGV. The trim is 1 base for V and 0 bases for J, with a gap of 22 bases between the germline ends. This sequence was found in a girl in the first two years of life with combined immunodeficiency, due to receive a stem cell transplant. The source material was PBMCs, sampled before TCRalphabeta/CD19-depleted stem cell transplant. This chain joins TRBV11-2 to TRBJ2-1, with TRBD2 as a weak D call on 5 bases. The nucleotide sequence reads TGTGCCAGCAGCTTAGGAGGTCCCCGGGGTAGTGCTAGCTCCTACAATGAGCAGTTCTTC. This translates into CASSLGGPRGSASSYNEQFF.